The next 4 T cell receptor beta chains were all read from a single sample in a study of blood T cell repertoires in COVID-19. TCRdb's copy holds only in-frame clones and misses some; the assay was immunoSEQ multiplex PCR. The sample includes about 200,000 clones, about 85% seen only once; the top ten take 18%. Sequencing input: peripheral blood. Receptor source: a person between 70 and 80 years old with COVID-19, enrolled during active disease.

The CDR3, as DNA: TGTGCCAGCAGGGGACAAGAAGCTTTCTTT. The encoded protein is CASRGQEAFF. This rearrangement joins TRBV2 to TRBJ1-1; TRBD1 is a possible D gene (6 bases). CDR1 and CDR2 from the germline V gene are SNHLY and FYNNEI. V lost 6 bases and J 8 bases, leaving 7 bases between the germline ends. The CDR3 consists of 10 residues.

The rearrangement uses TRBV7-6 and TRBJ2-5; weak D call: TRBD2 (6 bases). The CDR3 consists of 13 residues. Trimming removed 5 bases from V and 4 bases from J, with 11 bases in between. CDR1 and CDR2 (germline): SGHVS, FNYEAQ. CDR3: CASSGSGVETQYF. As DNA, the CDR3 is TGTGCCAGCAGCGGTTCGGGGGTAGAGACCCAGTACTTC.

The chain employs TRBV6-2 or TRBV6-3 and TRBJ2-7; TRBD1 matches 7 bases. Germline V gene data show CDR1 as MNHEY and CDR2 as SVGEGT. The CDR3 runs to 16 residues. Trimming at V came to 5 bases and at J to 0 bases, leaving 10 bases not matched to a gene. The CDR3 DNA follows: TGTGCCAGCAGTACTCATGGACAGGCCAACTCCTACGAGCAGTACTTC. This sequence encodes CASSTHGQANSYEQYF.

This clone was detected a few times. The chain couples TRBV28 to TRBJ2-7; 7 bases fit TRBD2. The trim removed 5 bases at V and 2 bases at J, leaving 9 bases unmatched. The V gene's germline CDR1 is MDHEN and CDR2 SYDVKM. The CDR3 sequence is 15 residues long. The CDR3 sequence is CASSLSGVKTYEQYF. CDR3 nucleotides: TGTGCCAGCAGTCTAAGCGGGGTGAAAACCTACGAGCAGTACTTC.